The 31 T cell receptor beta chains in this list originate from one sample, sequenced in a study of blood T cells in healthy people across ages. Sample-barcoded 5' priming and a J-beta primer mix drove a second PCR of 7 to 11 cycles. TCRdb passed the 5' RACE reads through MiXCR, listing each CDR3 protein once. The data show some 1,000,000 distinct CDR3 sequences, roughly a quarter seen once. This same sample was also part of a study on T cells of mothers and their children.

Sequenced sample: blood. All receptors derive from a girl under 10 years old in good health.

The rearrangement links TRBV6-6 to TRBJ2-5; TRBD1 matches 10 bases. The last part of the DNA fits TRBJ2-7 better; the J call may be wrong. The CDR3 is 15 residues long. Germline V gene sequence: CDR1 MNHNY, CDR2 SVGAGI (reference sequence). CDR3 amino acids: CASSYWGQGNYEQYF. The CDR3 bases are TGTGCCAGCAGTTACTGGGGACAGGGGAACTACGAGCAGTACTTC.

This clonotype has more than one count but fewer than ten. This chain links TRBV12-3 or TRBV12-4 with TRBJ1-4; 9 nucleotides align to TRBD1. The CDR3 covers 16 residues. Germline trimming cut 7 bases from V and 2 bases from J; bases unmatched to any gene: 8. CDR3 amino acids: CASTLQTGGTNEKLFF. CDR3 DNA sequence: TGTGCCAGCACGCTGCAAACAGGGGGCACTAATGAAAAACTGTTTTTT.

The sample holds a few counts of this clonotype. This sequence joins TRBV4-1 and TRBJ2-3; 9 bases are shared with TRBD2. With 1 base clipped from V and 4 bases from J, the junction kept 3 bases outside the gene matches. The CDR3 has 15 residues. The germline V gene has CDR1 MGHRA and CDR2 YSYEKL. The CDR3 sequence is CASSQVQREADTQYF. Written as DNA, the CDR3 is TGCGCCAGCAGCCAAGTCCAGCGGGAGGCAGATACGCAGTATTTT.

CDR3 sequence: CASSYTGGVTEAFF. In DNA form, the CDR3 reads TGTGCCAGCAGTTACACCGGGGGCGTCACTGAAGCTTTCTTT. The rearrangement links TRBV6-6 to TRBJ1-1; weak D call: TRBD1 (6 bases). The CDR3 totals 14 residues. The V gene lost 2 bases and the J gene lost 4 bases, with 11 bases spanning the gap. From germline, CDR1 is MNHNY and CDR2 SVGAGI (reference sequence).

The gene calls are TRBV9 and TRBJ1-3; D gene ambiguous. Germline V gene data show CDR1 as SGDLS and CDR2 as YYNGEE. There are 13 residues in the CDR3. Trimming removed 3 bases at V and 5 bases at J, with 9 bases between. This chain's CDR3 is CASSGGTRNTIYF. The CDR3 DNA reads as TGTGCCAGCAGCGGAGGTACACGAAACACCATATATTTT.

The sample holds a few counts of this clonotype. The gene calls are TRBV6-2 or TRBV6-3 and TRBJ1-1; D is uncertain. The CDR3 totals 14 residues. With 7 bases removed from V and 7 bases from J, the gap between germline ends came to 19 bases. Germline CDR1 reads MNHEY; CDR2 reads SVGEGT. CDR3 bases: TGTGCCAGCACTTCCTCGGCAGCGCAGCTTGAAGCTTTCTTT. Translation: CASTSSAAQLEAFF.

The chain combines TRBV16 with TRBJ2-5, with a weak D call TRBD2 (5 bases). V lost 3 bases, J lost 5 bases, and 10 bases lay in between. The CDR3 contains 13 residues. Germline V CDR1 and CDR2: KGHSY, FQNENV. CDR3 nucleotide sequence: TGTGCCAGCAGCCAGACTACCGGTGAGACCCAGTACTTC. Translation gives CASSQTTGETQYF.

This rearrangement joins TRBV4-3 to TRBJ2-7, with 7 bases aligning to TRBD2. The V segment lost 0 bases and the J segment 0 bases; nucleotides outside the gene matches: 5. Germline V gene sequence: CDR1 LGHNA, CDR2 YSLEER. This CDR3 is built from 16 residues. CDR3 in amino acids: CASSQDKRGDSYEQYF. CDR3 DNA: TGCGCCAGCAGCCAAGATAAACGGGGGGACTCCTACGAGCAGTACTTC.

This clonotype was detected only a few times. The chain carries TRBV29-1 and TRBJ1-2; D gene unclear. The CDR3 has 15 amino acids. Germline V gives CDR1 SQVTM, CDR2 ANQGSEA. Trimming removed 0 bases at V and 0 bases at J, with 11 bases between. CDR3 in DNA: TGCAGCGTTGAAGACCGGACGGCAGCTAACTATGGCTACACCTTC. It translates to CSVEDRTAANYGYTF.

As DNA, the CDR3 is TGTGCCGGCCGGCCCGAGGAAGAAAAACTGTTTTTT. Translation gives CAGRPEEEKLFF. The chain joins TRBV19 to TRBJ1-4; D remains ambiguous. Germline V lookup: CDR1 LNHDA, CDR2 SQIVND (reference sequence). The CDR3 runs to 12 residues. Trimming shortened V by 11 bases and J by 8 bases, and 15 bases separated the two germline ends.

The sample holds a few counts of this clonotype. J is TRBJ2-2 and V is TRBV28; 10 bases line up with TRBD1. V lost 3 bases and J lost 6; bases outside the gene matches: 4. The CDR3 contains 15 residues. Germline V CDR1 and CDR2: MDHEN, SYDVKM. CDR3 coding DNA: TGTGCCAGCAGTTTCGGGACAGGGGTTGCCGGGGAGCTGTTTTTT. Its translation: CASSFGTGVAGELFF. The variable domain in full, completed from reference TRBV28 and TRBJ2-2, reads DVKVTQSSRYLVKRTGEKVFLECVQDMDHENMFWYRQDPGLGLRLIYFSYDVKMKEKGDIPEGYSVSREKKERFSLILESASTNQTSMYLCASSFGTGVAGELFFGEGSRLTVL.

This chain uses TRBV29-1 with TRBJ1-1; TRBD1 agrees at 8 bases. The length of the CDR3 is 12 residues. CDR1 and CDR2 from the germline V gene are SQVTM and ANQGSEA. The V and J ends lost 3 bases and 4 bases, in that order; junction bases with no gene match: 1. The CDR3 region has the DNA TGCAGCGTTGACAGGGGGCCCACTGAAGCTTTCTTT. It translates to CSVDRGPTEAFF.

Only a few counts were recorded for this clonotype. This chain connects TRBV7-9 to TRBJ2-5; 9 bases match TRBD1. This CDR3 region has 15 residues. V lost 4 bases and J lost 3; bases outside the gene matches: 6. The germline V gene has CDR1 SEHNR and CDR2 FQNEAQ (reference sequence). The CDR3 loop is CASSSIGQGKETQYF. CDR3 DNA sequence: TGTGCCAGCAGCTCCATCGGACAGGGGAAAGAGACCCAGTACTTC. The full variable domain, in which reference TRBV7-9 and TRBJ2-5 provide the parts outside the CDR3, is DTGVSQNPRHKITKRGQNVTFRCDPISEHNRLYWYRQTLGQGPEFLTYFQNEAQLEKSRLLSDRFSAERPKGSFSTLEIQRTEQGDSAMYLCASSSIGQGKETQYFGPGTRLLVL.

V usage is TRBV11-2 and J usage is TRBJ1-2, with no clear D. CDR1 SGHAT and CDR2 FQNNGV come from the germline V gene. CDR3 length equals 13 residues. Trimming pared 9 bases from V and 6 bases from J, leaving 17 bases between. The CDR3 sequence is CASQNGVRNGYTF. The CDR3 DNA reads as TGTGCCAGTCAAAACGGGGTGAGGAATGGCTACACCTTC. The full variable domain, completed using reference TRBV11-2 and TRBJ1-2, is EAGVAQSPRYKIIEKRQSVAFWCNPISGHATLYWYQQILGQGPKLLIQFQNNGVVDDSQLPKDRFSAERLKGVDSTLKIQPAKLEDSAVYLCASQNGVRNGYTFGSGTRLTVV.

This clonotype was observed a handful of times. The V and J genes are TRBV29-1 and TRBJ2-5; D not certain. The ends were cut back, 0 bases at V and 4 bases at J, with 9 bases in the middle. This CDR3 comprises 13 residues. Germline lookup yields CDR1 SQVTM and CDR2 ANQGSEA. CDR3: CSVEESGRETQYF. Written as DNA, the CDR3 is TGCAGCGTTGAAGAATCCGGGCGAGAGACCCAGTACTTC.

This chain joins TRBV15 and TRBJ2-7, with 11 bases that match TRBD1. CDR1 and CDR2 from the germline V gene are LNHNV and YYDKDF (reference sequence). V lost 5 bases, J lost 3 bases, and 9 bases stayed unmatched. The CDR3 spans 16 residues. CDR3 bases: TGTGCCACCAGCGAGGGGGGGACAGGGGGAGGCTACGAGCAGTACTTC. It specifies CATSEGGTGGGYEQYF.

The genes are TRBV21-1 and TRBJ1-2; the table's D call, TRBD1, was not checked against the DNA. TRBV21-1 is a pseudogene. CDR3 length: 15 residues. The CDR3 DNA reads TGTGCCAGCAGCCTCCAATCGGGCAGGGGCCATGGCTACACCTTC. Its translation: CASSLQSGRGHGYTF.

The V gene is TRBV20-1, the J gene TRBJ2-5; a weak D match, TRBD2 (6 bases). This CDR3 is built from 15 residues. The V gene's germline CDR1 is DFQATT and CDR2 SNEGSKA (reference sequence). The germline V and J ends were trimmed by 1 base and 0 bases, with 12 bases remaining between them. In nucleotides, the CDR3 is TGCAGTGCTAGAGCTAGCGCCTGGTACCAAGAGACCCAGTACTTC. This sequence encodes CSARASAWYQETQYF.

The rearrangement uses TRBV7-6 and TRBJ1-3, with a tentative D call TRBD1 (6 bases). Germline V gene lookup returns CDR1 SGHVS and CDR2 FNYEAQ. The CDR3 length is 17 residues. V was pared by 5 bases and J by 4 bases, with 21 bases between. The CDR3 spells CASSTLVGGFGGNTIYF. The CDR3 DNA follows: TGTGCCAGCAGCACCCTGGTGGGGGGCTTTGGGGGAAACACCATATATTTT.

This chain joins TRBV7-8 and TRBJ2-7; 9 positions match TRBD2. This CDR3 is 15 amino acids long. Germline values: CDR1 SGHVS, CDR2 FQNEAQ. Losses at the gene ends were 5 bases for V and 3 bases for J; bases not matched to a gene: 8. CDR3 DNA sequence: TGTGCCAGCAGCCGATTAGCGGGAGTTGGCTACGAGCAGTACTTC. This translates into CASSRLAGVGYEQYF.

The chain carries TRBV4-3 and TRBJ2-1; D remains unclear. CDR1 LGHNA and CDR2 YSLEER come from the germline V gene. The V end was cut by 0 bases, the J end by 4 bases, with 13 bases between. The CDR3 runs 16 residues. CDR3 protein: CASSQDPTNTYNEQFF. For the CDR3, the DNA is TGCGCCAGCAGCCAAGACCCGACCAACACATACAATGAGCAGTTCTTC.

This clonotype was seen repeatedly, ten times or more. The chain is built from TRBV5-1 and TRBJ1-1, with a weak D call TRBD1 (6 bases). Germline lookup yields CDR1 SGHRS and CDR2 YFSETQ. Trimming took 4 bases from V and 3 from J, leaving 10 bases between them. This CDR3 comprises 13 residues. The CDR3 here is CASSRRGDTEAFF. The CDR3 bases are TGCGCCAGCAGCCGGAGGGGGGACACTGAAGCTTTCTTT.

V and J are TRBV9 and TRBJ2-5; 7 bases match TRBD2. From germline, CDR1 is SGDLS and CDR2 YYNGEE. The CDR3 totals 15 residues. The trim removed 4 bases at V and 5 bases at J, leaving 11 bases unmatched. The chain's CDR3 is CASSPPRGVCETQYF. The CDR3 DNA is TGTGCCAGCAGCCCGCCCCGGGGGGTGTGCGAGACCCAGTACTTC.

In nucleotides, the CDR3 is TGCAGTGCTAGAGGACTAGCGGGGGTCTACAATGAGCAGTTCTTC. It translates to CSARGLAGVYNEQFF. V and J are TRBV20-1 and TRBJ2-1, with 12 bases matching TRBD2. V gave up 1 base and J gave up 3 bases; unmatched junction bases: 1. CDR1 is DFQATT and CDR2 is SNEGSKA in the germline V gene (reference sequence). The length of the CDR3 is 15 residues.

This clonotype was observed a handful of times. The chain combines TRBV20-1 with TRBJ1-5; unclear D gene. CDR3 size: 16 residues. V lost 0 bases and J 2 bases, leaving 14 bases between the germline ends. CDR1 is DFQATT and CDR2 is SNEGSKA in the germline V gene (reference sequence). CDR3 residues: CSARDLGLPGNQPQHF. Here the CDR3 DNA reads TGCAGTGCTAGAGATCTTGGACTTCCTGGCAATCAGCCCCAGCATTTT.

This chain uses TRBV6-5 with TRBJ2-5; D not resolved. There are 11 residues in the CDR3. The V gene's germline CDR1 is MNHEY and CDR2 SVGAGI. Deletions cut 6 bases from V and 5 bases from J, with 7 bases between. CDR3 nucleotides: TGTGCCAGCAGAAGATCCGAGACCCAGTACTTC. Amino acid sequence: CASRRSETQYF.

This clonotype turned up a few times. The CDR3 nucleotides are TGCAGTGCTTCGACTAGTCTCGGGCTAAATGAGCAGTTCTTC. Protein product: CSASTSLGLNEQFF. The rearrangement joins TRBV20-1 to TRBJ2-1, with D possibly being TRBD2 (6 bases). Germline CDR1 DFQATT, CDR2 SNEGSKA (reference sequence). V dropped 5 bases and J dropped 7 bases, with 18 bases sitting between them. The CDR3 totals 14 residues.

This clonotype turned up a few times. This chain uses TRBV14 with TRBJ1-2; D not certain. This CDR3 has 12 amino acids. Germline assignment: CDR1 SGHDN and CDR2 FVKESK. V lost 3 bases and J 9 bases, leaving 11 bases between the germline ends. The CDR3 DNA follows: TGTGCCAGCAGCCAGAGGACCATGCGCTACACCTTC. This encodes CASSQRTMRYTF.

About this clonotype: Lacking the conserved final phenylalanine or tryptophan, this CDR3 likely reflects a read error. The J gene is TRBJ1-5, the V gene TRBV7-9, with D uncertain. Trimming removed 3 bases at V and 0 bases at J, with 3 bases between. The CDR3 sequence is 13 residues long. CDR1 and CDR2 from the germline V gene are SEHNR and FQNEAQ (reference sequence). The CDR3 sequence: CASSFDSNQPQHL. CDR3 sequence (DNA): TGTGCCAGCAGCTTCGATAGCAATCAGCCCCAGCATCTT.

The chain has TRBV2 and TRBJ2-5; TRBD1 or TRBD2 may be the D gene (5 bases each). The assigned J gene may be wrong: the sequence end matches TRBJ2-7 better. This CDR3 has 18 amino acids. The germline V gene has CDR1 SNHLY and CDR2 FYNNEI. CDR3 nucleotide sequence: TGTGCCAGCAGTGAATCATCTTTGTTTGGGGGAAAGGGCTACGAGCAGTACTTC. It yields the protein CASSESSLFGGKGYEQYF.

The gene calls are TRBV11-2 and TRBJ1-2, with 9 bases fitting TRBD1. The CDR3 covers 17 residues. The trim removed 1 base at V and 4 bases at J, leaving 10 bases unmatched. Germline V lookup: CDR1 SGHAT, CDR2 FQNNGV. DNA for the CDR3: TGTGCCAGCAGCTTAGCGGAAAGGACAGGGGCGCCCTATGGCTACACCTTC. Its translation: CASSLAERTGAPYGYTF.